Listed below are T cell receptor beta chains from one sample, sequenced in a study of T-cell reconstitution after alpha-beta-depleted transplantation in children. Each CDR3 protein gets one entry after TCRdb re-called the PCR reads with MiXCR. The sample yields about a million distinct CDR3 sequences, about 30% seen once. Sequencing was performed on PBMCs, mostly from graft donor cells, taken 360 days after TCRalphabeta/CD19-depleted stem cell transplant. The receptors stem from a boy under two years old who had a stem cell transplant for SCID, so the T cells may come from the graft donor. Both conserved end residues are part of each CDR3. Each record gives: CDR3 length, J gene, clone size, D gene, V gene, CDR3 DNA, CDR3 protein. D genes are given only for firm matches. Size is omitted from some rows. Given values are once, few, many or a class for expanded clones.

12,TRBJ2-7,few,NA,TRBV3-1,TGTGCCAGCAGCCAACGACAGACGGTGCAGTACTTC,CASSQRQTVQYF
15,TRBJ2-7,NA,NA,TRBV27,TGTGCCAGCAGGCGGGTTCGGGAGTGGGGCTACGAGCAGTACTTC,CASRRVREWGYEQYF
13,TRBJ2-5,few,TRBD1,TRBV5-1,TGCGCCAGCAGCCAGGGGGCCCGGGAGACCCAGTACTTC,CASSQGARETQYF
18,TRBJ2-3,few,TRBD1,TRBV4-3,TGCGCCAGCAGACATTCAAAAACAGGGGGCCCTAGCACAGATACGCAGTATTTT,CASRHSKTGGPSTDTQYF
15,TRBJ2-5,NA,NA,TRBV5-1,TGCGCCAGTATGGGGGTCGAGCGCTCTCGAGAGACCCAGTACTTC,CASMGVERSRETQYF
15,TRBJ2-1,few,TRBD2,TRBV9,TGTGCCAGCAGCGTAGTCGATAGCGGGGGGGCGGAGCAGTTCTTC,CASSVVDSGGAEQFF
15,TRBJ1-2,few,NA,TRBV5-5,TGTGCCAGCAGCGGCCGGGCCCTAGGTTCGATGGGCTACACCTTC,CASSGRALGSMGYTF
17,TRBJ2-5,few,TRBD2,TRBV7-6,TGTGCCAGCAGCGCAGCCGGGACTAGCGATCCCCAAGAGACCCAGTACTTC,CASSAAGTSDPQETQYF
17,TRBJ2-3,few,TRBD1,TRBV5-1,TGCGCCAGCAGCATACCAACCGGGACAGGGGGCACAGATACGCAGTATTTT,CASSIPTGTGGTDTQYF
16,TRBJ2-4,few,NA,TRBV6-1,TGTGCCAGCAGACCCGGGGACCTTACCTCCAAAAACATTCAGTACTTC,CASRPGDLTSKNIQYF
12,TRBJ2-5,few,NA,TRBV2,TGTGCCAGCAAGGCAGCTCCAGAGACCCAGTACTTC,CASKAAPETQYF
15,TRBJ2-2,NA,TRBD1,TRBV12-3/TRBV12-4,TGTGCCAGCAGTAACCCCGGGACAGGGACCGGGGAGCTGTTTTTT,CASSNPGTGTGELFF
15,TRBJ2-1,few,TRBD2,TRBV4-3,TGCGCCAGCAGCTACGAGCGGGGGTGGGCCAATGAGCAGTTCTTC,CASSYERGWANEQFF
16,TRBJ2-5,few,TRBD2,TRBV27,TGTGCCAGCAAAACCAGGGGACTAGCGGGGCAAGAGACCCAGTACTTC,CASKTRGLAGQETQYF
15,TRBJ2-7,few,NA,TRBV9,TGTGCCAGCAGCCCCCACCGTCGGGCTAGCTACGAGCAGTACTTC,CASSPHRRASYEQYF
15,TRBJ1-3,NA,NA,TRBV12-3/TRBV12-4,TGTGCCAGCAGTTTAACTGGGGGCTCTGGAAACACCATATATTTT,CASSLTGGSGNTIYF
16,TRBJ2-3,NA,NA,TRBV15,TGTGCCACCAGCACACGTACAGGGAAGAGCACAGATACGCAGTATTTT,CATSTRTGKSTDTQYF
16,TRBJ1-4,NA,NA,TRBV7-8,TGTGCCAGCAGCCCCAACAGGGTGTCCTTCCGTGAAAAACTGTTTTTT,CASSPNRVSFREKLFF
13,TRBJ2-3,NA,NA,TRBV20-1,TGCAGTGCGCCACCTGAGGGCGCAGATACGCAGTATTTT,CSAPPEGADTQYF
16,TRBJ1-2,NA,TRBD1,TRBV27,TGTGCCAGCAGTCCCTCCAGGACAGGGGTGAGGGGTGGCTACACCTTC,CASSPSRTGVRGGYTF
14,TRBJ2-5,few,TRBD2,TRBV7-2,TGTGCCAGCAGCCCTGCTAGACTAGCTAAGACCCAGTACTTC,CASSPARLAKTQYF
14,TRBJ2-3,NA,NA,TRBV28,TGTGCCAGCACCGTCGGGGGGCCCCCAGATACGCAGTATTTT,CASTVGGPPDTQYF
15,TRBJ2-5,NA,NA,TRBV9,TGTGCCAGCAGCGGCCTCCGCGGGGCCTGGGAGACCCAGTACTTC,CASSGLRGAWETQYF
17,TRBJ2-3,NA,TRBD2,TRBV4-3,TGCGCCAGCAGCCAAGATGTGGGGGGGGGTAGCACAGATACGCAGTATTTT,CASSQDVGGGSTDTQYF
16,TRBJ2-1,few,NA,TRBV12-3/TRBV12-4,TGTGCCAGCAGTTTATCTTACAGTCGGATCTACAATGAGCAGTTCTTC,CASSLSYSRIYNEQFF
15,TRBJ1-4,NA,TRBD1,TRBV4-2,TGTGCCAGCAGCCAAGAGGACAGGGGCCCTTCACGCCTGTTTTTT,CASSQEDRGPSRLFF
14,TRBJ2-5,NA,NA,TRBV20-1,TGCAGTGCTAGAGAGGCGGTGGAGGGGGAGACCCAGTACTTC,CSAREAVEGETQYF
14,TRBJ2-3,many,NA,TRBV20-1,TGCAGTGCTGTATCCGGGACCCCCACAGATACGCAGTATTTT,CSAVSGTPTDTQYF
15,TRBJ1-5,NA,NA,TRBV12-3/TRBV12-4,TGTGCCAGCAGTTTCGCCCTTAGGAGCAATCAGCCCCAGCATTTT,CASSFALRSNQPQHF
15,TRBJ2-1,few,TRBD1,TRBV7-6,TGTGCCAGCAGCTTTCGCGGGACAGGTGCAAATGAGCAGTTCTTC,CASSFRGTGANEQFF
12,TRBJ1-2,NA,TRBD1,TRBV20-1,TGCAGTGCTAGAGAAGGAGGGGGCGGCTACACCTTC,CSAREGGGGYTF
15,TRBJ1-2,few,NA,TRBV15,TGTGCCACCAGCAGAGATCTGGCAGGGGCCTATGGCTACACCTTC,CATSRDLAGAYGYTF
14,TRBJ2-7,few,NA,TRBV29-1,TGCAGCGCATCAAAGGACAGCCCCCCCTACGAGCAGTACTTC,CSASKDSPPYEQYF